The 32 T cell receptor beta chains listed next were all sequenced from one sample in a study of radiation and T cells in renal cell carcinoma. Clones were sequenced by immunoSEQ multiplex PCR, and TCRdb holds only the in-frame ones, with some missing. Of 90,000 to 100,000 clones in the sample, approximately 86% were seen once. Stated time point: baseline pretreatment blood. Sample treatment: 15 Gy SBRT to primary tumor, nephrectomy 4 weeks later. The starting material was blood, obtained from a patient whose treatment included radiotherapy and nephrectomy. Receptor source: a man aged 50 or older with renal cell carcinoma.

CDR3 coding DNA: TGTGCCTGCGGGACTAGCGGGGGCACAGATACGCAGTATTTT. Its protein is CACGTSGGTDTQYF. This chain links TRBV2 with TRBJ2-3, with 13 nucleotides matching TRBD2. The CDR3 loop spans 14 amino acids. Germline CDR1 SNHLY, CDR2 FYNNEI. Trimming took 11 bases from V and 1 from J; bases not matched to a gene: 3.

The chain has TRBV5-4 and TRBJ2-5; TRBD2 aligns across 15 bases. With V trimmed by 2 bases and J by 5 bases, 13 bases remained unmatched. Germline V gene data show CDR1 as SGHNT and CDR2 as YYREEE (reference sequence). CDR3 length: 19 amino acids. The CDR3 DNA follows: TGTGCCAGCAGCTTACCGGGACTAGCGGGAGGAGGCGTCGCTGAGACCCAGTACTTC. It codes for CASSLPGLAGGGVAETQYF.

The chain has TRBV7-9 and TRBJ1-1; TRBD1 matches 8 bases. Germline CDR1 and CDR2: SEHNR and FQNEAQ (reference sequence). This CDR3 is 14 amino acids long. With V trimmed by 6 bases and J by 5 bases, 8 bases remained unmatched. CDR3 protein: CASRSTGGGTEAFF. Written as DNA, the CDR3 is TGTGCCAGCAGGTCTACAGGGGGGGGAACTGAAGCTTTCTTT.

This chain connects TRBV21-1 to TRBJ2-1; TRBD2, the table's D call, lacks a check against the DNA. TRBV21-1 is a known pseudogene. CDR3 length: 18 amino acids. DNA of the CDR3: TGTGCCAGCAGCATCGAGCGGGGGGGCCCTCGTATCGCCAATGAGCAGTTCTTC. Its protein is CASSIERGGPRIANEQFF.

The V call is TRBV19, the J call TRBJ2-7, with D possibly being TRBD2 (6 bases). CDR1 and CDR2 from the germline V gene are LNHDA and SQIVND (reference sequence). V lost 3 bases and J 3 bases, leaving 9 bases between the germline ends. The CDR3 is 13 residues long. The DNA of the CDR3 is TGTGCCAGTAGTATGCCGGAGGGCTACGAGCAGTACTTC. It yields the protein CASSMPEGYEQYF.

The chain has TRBV30 and TRBJ2-3; D gene uncertain. From germline, CDR1 is GTSNPN and CDR2 SVGIG (reference sequence). V dropped 8 bases and J dropped 1 base, with 4 bases sitting between them. The CDR3 contains 10 residues. This CDR3 reads CATGTDTQYF. DNA for the CDR3: TGTGCCACAGGCACAGATACGCAGTATTTT.

The chain is built from TRBV4-2 and TRBJ1-2; D unclear. V was clipped by 0 bases and J by 2 bases, with 7 bases between them. CDR1 is LGHNA, CDR2 YNFKEQ, per germline. This CDR3 has 14 residues. CDR3 nucleotide sequence: TGTGCCAGCAGCCAAGACGCAGAAAACTATGGCTACACCTTC. It specifies CASSQDAENYGYTF.

The chain has TRBV18 and TRBJ1-2; 7 nucleotides match TRBD1. Unmatched junction bases numbered 7, after V lost 5 bases and J lost 7 bases. The CDR3 consists of 13 residues. CDR1 is KGHSH and CDR2 is LQKENI in the germline V gene. The CDR3 DNA sequence: TGTGCCAGCTCAACCGACAGGGCTGCTGGCTACACCTTC. Its translation is CASSTDRAAGYTF.

V is TRBV5-1 and J is TRBJ2-7; a possible D gene is TRBD1 (5 bases). The CDR3 loop spans 14 amino acids. The germline V gene has CDR1 SGHRS and CDR2 YFSETQ. Trimming pared 0 bases from V and 5 bases from J, leaving 12 bases between. The CDR3 sequence is CASSLAARADEQYF. Here the CDR3 DNA reads TGCGCCAGCAGCTTGGCCGCCAGGGCCGACGAGCAGTACTTC. The full variable domain, rest sourced from reference TRBV5-1 and TRBJ2-7, is KAGVTQTPRYLIKTRGQQVTLSCSPISGHRSVSWYQQTPGQGLQFLFEYFSETQRNKGNFPGRFSGRQFSNSRSEMNVSTLELGDSALYLCASSLAARADEQYFGPGTRLTVT.

CDR3 DNA: TGTGCCAGCAGTGTTAACACTGAAGCTTTCTTT. Amino acids: CASSVNTEAFF. This chain connects TRBV6-5 to TRBJ1-1; D is unresolved. CDR3 size: 11 residues. Germline lookup yields CDR1 MNHEY and CDR2 SVGAGI. V was trimmed by 5 bases and J by 2 bases, leaving 3 bases between them.

The J gene is TRBJ2-3, the V gene TRBV7-9; TRBD2 agrees at 14 bases. Germline V gives CDR1 SEHNR, CDR2 FQNEAQ (reference sequence). This CDR3 region has 18 residues. Trimming cost V 5 bases and J 1 base; bases outside gene matches: 8. This chain's CDR3 is CASSLGLAGAGGTDTQYF. DNA of the CDR3: TGTGCCAGCAGCCTGGGACTAGCGGGAGCGGGGGGCACAGATACGCAGTATTTT.

This clone was seen a handful of times. This CDR3 is CASSSLDRGMQPQHF. The CDR3 DNA follows: TGTGCCAGCAGTTCCCTGGACAGGGGTATGCAGCCCCAGCATTTT. The chain is built from TRBV6-6 and TRBJ1-5, with 9 bases identical to TRBD1. The CDR3 loop spans 15 amino acids. The V gene's germline CDR1 is MNHNY and CDR2 SVGAGI (reference sequence). V shed 4 bases and J 7 bases; nucleotides not matched to a gene: 8.

This chain uses TRBV5-4 with TRBJ1-5, with D possibly being TRBD1 (5 bases). The CDR3 length is 14 residues. The germline gives CDR1 SGHNT, CDR2 YYREEE (reference sequence). V was trimmed by 4 bases and J by 2 bases, leaving 10 bases between them. CDR3 loop: CASSNGGGNQPQHF. The CDR3 DNA sequence: TGTGCCAGCAGCAATGGGGGGGGCAATCAGCCCCAGCATTTT.

The chain carries TRBV18 and TRBJ1-2, with D possibly being TRBD1 (6 bases). With 0 bases removed from V and 7 bases from J, the gap between germline ends came to 18 bases. The CDR3 is made up of 16 amino acids. Germline CDR1 reads KGHSH; CDR2 reads LQKENI. CDR3 sequence (DNA): TGTGCCAGCTCACCACCCAGCACAGGGCAGATAGGTGGCTACACCTTC. It codes for CASSPPSTGQIGGYTF.

The genes are TRBV6-1 and TRBJ2-7, with unresolved D. Germline V gives CDR1 MNHNS, CDR2 SASEGT. This CDR3 has 12 residues. V was pared by 3 bases and J by 3 bases, with 6 bases between. CDR3 sequence (DNA): TGTGCCAGCAGTGACGCCCTCTACGAGCAGTACTTC. Its protein is CASSDALYEQYF.

The rearrangement joins TRBV7-9 to TRBJ1-2; D is possibly TRBD1 (5 bases). Germline assignment: CDR1 SEHNR and CDR2 FQNEAQ (reference sequence). Between the trimmed V and J ends, which lost 8 bases and 4 bases, there was a span of 20 bases. The CDR3 has 15 residues. The CDR3 nucleotides are TGTGCCAGCCGGATCGGAGGGGAGGAGAGCTATGGCTACACCTTC. This gives the protein CASRIGGEESYGYTF.

The CDR3: CASSVEYGNTIYF. CDR3 nucleotides: TGTGCCAGCAGCGTAGAGTATGGAAACACCATATATTTT. This chain links TRBV9 with TRBJ1-3; D remains ambiguous. Trimming removed 0 bases at V and 3 bases at J, with 4 bases between. CDR1 SGDLS and CDR2 YYNGEE come from the germline V gene. The CDR3 loop spans 13 amino acids.

This chain joins TRBV5-4 and TRBJ1-3; the D is unclear. This CDR3 is built from 16 residues. Germline CDR1 reads SGHNT; CDR2 reads YYREEE (reference sequence). Trimming removed 0 bases at V and 2 bases at J, with 12 bases between. The CDR3: CASSLVGYGTGNTIYF. In DNA form, the CDR3 reads TGTGCCAGCAGCTTGGTCGGGTACGGTACTGGAAACACCATATATTTT.

This sequence joins TRBV5-1 and TRBJ1-3; D might be TRBD1 (5 bases). This CDR3 comprises 16 residues. V lost 0 bases and J 0 bases, leaving 10 bases between the germline ends. Germline V gene lookup returns CDR1 SGHRS and CDR2 YFSETQ. In nucleotides, the CDR3 is TGCGCCAGCAGCTTGGGAGGGACCAGCTCTGGAAACACCATATATTTT. It codes for CASSLGGTSSGNTIYF. Together with reference TRBV5-1 and TRBJ1-3, the CDR3 gives the full variable domain: KAGVTQTPRYLIKTRGQQVTLSCSPISGHRSVSWYQQTPGQGLQFLFEYFSETQRNKGNFPGRFSGRQFSNSRSEMNVSTLELGDSALYLCASSLGGTSSGNTIYFGEGSWLTVV.

V usage is TRBV14 and J usage is TRBJ1-3; possibly TRBD1 for D (5 bases). V gave up 1 base and J gave up 2 bases, with 9 bases separating them. CDR1 and CDR2 from the germline V gene are SGHDN and FVKESK. This CDR3 region has 15 residues. The CDR3 sequence: CASSQVQGAGNTIYF. The CDR3 DNA sequence: TGTGCCAGCAGCCAAGTCCAAGGGGCTGGAAACACCATATATTTT. Complete variable domain (other parts from reference TRBV14 and TRBJ1-3): EAGVTQFPSHSVIEKGQTVTLRCDPISGHDNLYWYRRVMGKEIKFLLHFVKESKQDESGMPNNRFLAERTGGTYSTLKVQPAELEDSGVYFCASSQVQGAGNTIYFGEGSWLTVV.

This chain connects TRBV21-1 to TRBJ2-1; the DNA was not compared with TRBD1, the D call given in the table. TRBV21-1 is described as a pseudogene. The length of the CDR3 is 16 residues. CDR3 in DNA: TGTGCCAGCACCAATGGACGGACAGAGACTTACAATGAGCAGTTCTTC. Translation: CASTNGRTETYNEQFF.

The rearrangement uses TRBV9 and TRBJ2-5; tentatively, D is TRBD1 or TRBD2 (5 bases each). The CDR3 is 13 amino acids. Germline V lookup: CDR1 SGDLS, CDR2 YYNGEE. Between the trimmed V and J ends, which lost 4 bases and 2 bases, there was a span of 9 bases. The CDR3 sequence: CASSRGRQETQYF. The CDR3, as DNA: TGTGCCAGCAGCCGGGGACGACAAGAGACCCAGTACTTC.

The J gene is TRBJ2-1, the V gene TRBV6-1, with 7 bases matching TRBD2. Trimming took 2 bases from V and 7 from J; bases not matched to a gene: 5. The CDR3 has 14 amino acids. In germline, CDR1 is MNHNS, CDR2 SASEGT. CDR3 bases: TGTGCCAGCAGTGAATGGGGGACTAAAAATGAGCAGTTCTTC. Its protein is CASSEWGTKNEQFF.

This chain connects TRBV7-2 to TRBJ1-2; tentatively, D is TRBD1 (5 bases). Trimming stripped 2 bases from V and 8 bases from J, with 15 bases between. Germline CDR1 is SGHTA and CDR2 is FQGNSA. The CDR3 contains 14 residues. DNA of the CDR3: TGTGCCAGCAGCTTATCCCAGGGAATGGGAGGCTACACCTTC. Translating gives CASSLSQGMGGYTF.

In this sample, this clone turned up once. This rearrangement joins TRBV19 to TRBJ1-4; 10 nucleotides match TRBD1. CDR3 length: 15 residues. V shed 4 bases, J shed 6 bases, and the junction held 5 bases outside the gene matches. Per the germline V gene, CDR1 is LNHDA and CDR2 is SQIVND (reference sequence). The CDR3 coding sequence is TGTGCCAGTAGTACAACCGGGACAGGGGATGAAAAACTGTTTTTT. Translated, it gives CASSTTGTGDEKLFF.

This chain uses TRBV19 with TRBJ2-1; a weak D match, TRBD2 (6 bases). Trimming cost V 3 bases and J 9 bases, with 24 bases left between them. The CDR3 sequence is 17 residues long. Looked up from germline, CDR1 is LNHDA and CDR2 is SQIVND (reference sequence). The chain's CDR3 is CASSISESGYGGREQFF. CDR3 bases: TGTGCCAGTAGTATCTCCGAATCGGGCTACGGGGGACGTGAGCAGTTCTTC. Complete variable domain (other parts from reference TRBV19 and TRBJ2-1): DGGITQSPKYLFRKEGQNVTLSCEQNLNHDAMYWYRQDPGQGLRLIYYSQIVNDFQKGDIAEGYSVSREKKESFPLTVTSAQKNPTAFYLCASSISESGYGGREQFFGPGTRLTVL.

The V call is TRBV12-5, the J call TRBJ1-2; D is ambiguous. CDR1 LGHNT and CDR2 FRNRAP come from the germline V gene. The CDR3 sequence is 11 residues long. Deletions cut 6 bases from V and 2 bases from J, with 4 bases between. The CDR3 is CASGKNYGYTF. The CDR3, as DNA: TGTGCTAGTGGAAAGAACTATGGCTACACCTTC.

The chain combines TRBV5-1 with TRBJ1-2; D not certain. There are 15 residues in the CDR3. Germline CDR1 reads SGHRS; CDR2 reads YFSETQ. With 0 bases removed from V and 7 bases from J, the gap between germline ends came to 16 bases. The CDR3 sequence: CASSLGGLVDGGYTF. The CDR3 bases are TGCGCCAGCAGCTTGGGAGGGCTCGTAGACGGTGGCTACACCTTC.

This sequence joins TRBV6-6 and TRBJ2-3; 9 nucleotides align to TRBD2. The V gene end was trimmed by 5 bases and the J gene end by 3 bases; junction bases not matched to a gene: 9. CDR1 is MNHNY, CDR2 SVGAGI, per germline (reference sequence). The CDR3 totals 16 residues. In DNA, the CDR3 is TGTGCCAGCAGTCGCCAAGCGGGAGGTGGAACAGATACGCAGTATTTT. Its protein product is CASSRQAGGGTDTQYF.

The chain is built from TRBV6-1 and TRBJ2-7; 12 nucleotides align to TRBD1. The CDR3 runs 14 residues. Germline CDR1 and CDR2: MNHNS and SASEGT. J gave up 5 bases and V 4 bases, and 3 bases lay outside the gene matches. Here the CDR3 reads CASSGGTGGNEQYF. In nucleotides, the CDR3 is TGTGCCAGCAGTGGGGGGACAGGGGGCAACGAGCAGTACTTC.

V is TRBV2 and J is TRBJ2-7; 7 bases are shared with TRBD2. The CDR3 runs 14 residues. Trimming took 8 bases from V and 3 from J; bases not matched to a gene: 10. Germline assignment: CDR1 SNHLY and CDR2 FYNNEI. The CDR3 sequence: CASLGGDWGYEQYF. The CDR3 bases are TGTGCCAGCCTGGGAGGGGATTGGGGCTACGAGCAGTACTTC.

A few counts support this clone. This chain links TRBV13 with TRBJ2-1; no firm D call. The CDR3 totals 12 residues. V lost 5 bases and J lost 10, with 12 bases in between. The germline gives CDR1 PRHDT, CDR2 FYEKMQ (reference sequence). The CDR3 DNA sequence: TGTGCCAGCAGCCGCCGGCTGGCCGAGCAGTTCTTC. It yields the protein CASSRRLAEQFF.